What follows describes a single TCR beta chain. Its matching antigen is unknown. Sequencing used immunoSEQ multiplex PCR; TCRdb keeps in-frame clones, though not all of them. Of around 350,000 clones listed, about 85% were seen once; the top ten hold approximately 3.5%. This sample was taken from a study of Ad26.COV2.S vaccination and SARS-CoV-2 variants. The treatment was: over 15 received Ad26.COV2.S at low or high dose, single or two shots; 5 received placebo; per-sample allocation not given. The samples date from day 63 after the first vaccine or placebo injection. Overall study results and limits: Relative to placebo recipients, vaccine recipients exhibited elevated spike-specific TCR breadth. Estimates derived from TCR breadth and depth analyses may have underestimated total T cell responses.

CDR1 and CDR2 from the germline V gene are SGHRS and YFSETQ. The CDR3 spans 14 residues. Trimming stripped 2 bases from V and 7 bases from J, with 10 bases between. The rearrangement links TRBV5-1 to TRBJ1-6, with unresolved D. The sample consisted of peripheral blood, taken in a trial of Ad26.COV2.S vaccine versus placebo. This receptor was obtained from a person aged 18 to 65 who received the Ad26.COV2.S COVID-19 vaccine or a placebo. DNA for the CDR3: TGCGCCAGCAGCTTCGACCCGCGGAATTCACCCCTCCACTTT. Residues: CASSFDPRNSPLHF.